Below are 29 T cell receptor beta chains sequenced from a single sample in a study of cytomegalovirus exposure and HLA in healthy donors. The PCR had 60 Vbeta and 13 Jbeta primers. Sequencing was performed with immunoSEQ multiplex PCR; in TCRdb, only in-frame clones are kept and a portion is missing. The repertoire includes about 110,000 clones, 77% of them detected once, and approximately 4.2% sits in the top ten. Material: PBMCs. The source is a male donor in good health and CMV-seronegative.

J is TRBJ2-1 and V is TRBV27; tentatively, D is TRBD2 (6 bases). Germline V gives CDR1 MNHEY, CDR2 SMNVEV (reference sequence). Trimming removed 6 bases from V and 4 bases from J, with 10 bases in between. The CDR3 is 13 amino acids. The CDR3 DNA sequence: TGTGCCAGCAGAGGAGGGATGTACAATGAGCAGTTCTTC. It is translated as CASRGGMYNEQFF.

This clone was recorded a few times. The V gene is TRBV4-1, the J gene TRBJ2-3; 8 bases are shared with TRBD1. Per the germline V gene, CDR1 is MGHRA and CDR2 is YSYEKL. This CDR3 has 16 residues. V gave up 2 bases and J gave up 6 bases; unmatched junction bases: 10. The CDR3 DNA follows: TGCGCCAGCAGCCAATGGAGGACAGGGCTCGCGGATACGCAGTATTTT. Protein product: CASSQWRTGLADTQYF.

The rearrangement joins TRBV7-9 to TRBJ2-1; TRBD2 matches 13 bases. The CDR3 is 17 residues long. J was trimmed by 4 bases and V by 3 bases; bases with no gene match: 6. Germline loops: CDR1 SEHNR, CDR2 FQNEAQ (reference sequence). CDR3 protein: CASSFTSGRALYNEQFF. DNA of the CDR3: TGTGCCAGCAGCTTTACTAGCGGGAGGGCCTTATACAATGAGCAGTTCTTC.

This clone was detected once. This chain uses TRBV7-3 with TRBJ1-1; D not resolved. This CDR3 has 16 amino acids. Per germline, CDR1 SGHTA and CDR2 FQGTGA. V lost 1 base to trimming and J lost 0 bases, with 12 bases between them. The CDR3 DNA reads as TGTGCCAGCAGCTTAAGCTCGGCGGGGATGAACACTGAAGCTTTCTTT. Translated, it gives CASSLSSAGMNTEAFF.

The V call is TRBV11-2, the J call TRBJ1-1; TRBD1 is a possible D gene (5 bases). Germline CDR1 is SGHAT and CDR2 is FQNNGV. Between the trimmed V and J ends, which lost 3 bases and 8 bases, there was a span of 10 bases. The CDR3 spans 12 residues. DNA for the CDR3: TGTGCCAGCAGCTTTCCACGGGGGGAAGCTTTCTTT. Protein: CASSFPRGEAFF.

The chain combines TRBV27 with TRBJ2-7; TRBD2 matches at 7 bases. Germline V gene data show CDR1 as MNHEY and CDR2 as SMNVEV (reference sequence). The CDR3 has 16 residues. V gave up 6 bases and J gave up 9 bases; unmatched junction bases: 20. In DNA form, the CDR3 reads TGTGCCAGCAGCTCTGGGGGAGGGCTTTTACTCCTGGGGCAGTACTTC. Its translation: CASSSGGGLLLLGQYF.

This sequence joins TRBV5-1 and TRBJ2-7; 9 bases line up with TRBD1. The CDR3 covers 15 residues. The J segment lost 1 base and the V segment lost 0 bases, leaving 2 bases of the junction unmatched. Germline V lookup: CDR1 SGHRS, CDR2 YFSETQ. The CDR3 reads CASSLGDRASYEQYF. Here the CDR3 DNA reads TGCGCCAGCAGCTTGGGGGACAGGGCGTCCTACGAGCAGTACTTC.

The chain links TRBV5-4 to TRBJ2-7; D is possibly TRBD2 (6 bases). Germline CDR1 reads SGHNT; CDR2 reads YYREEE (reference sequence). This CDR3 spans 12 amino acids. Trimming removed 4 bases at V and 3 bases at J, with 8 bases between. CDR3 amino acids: CASSRLDYEQYF. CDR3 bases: TGTGCCAGCAGCCGACTAGACTACGAGCAGTACTTC.

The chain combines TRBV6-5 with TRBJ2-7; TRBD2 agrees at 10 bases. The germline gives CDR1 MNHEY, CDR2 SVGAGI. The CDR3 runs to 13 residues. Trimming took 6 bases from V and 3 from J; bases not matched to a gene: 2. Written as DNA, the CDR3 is TGTGCCAGCAGAAGGACTAGCGGCTACGAGCAGTACTTC. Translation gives CASRRTSGYEQYF.

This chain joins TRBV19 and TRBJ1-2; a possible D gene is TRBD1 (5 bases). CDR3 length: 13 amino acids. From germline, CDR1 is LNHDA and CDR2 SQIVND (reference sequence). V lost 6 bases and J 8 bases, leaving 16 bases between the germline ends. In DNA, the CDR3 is TGTGCCAGTAGCGCGTATCAGGGTGACGGCTACACCTTC. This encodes CASSAYQGDGYTF.

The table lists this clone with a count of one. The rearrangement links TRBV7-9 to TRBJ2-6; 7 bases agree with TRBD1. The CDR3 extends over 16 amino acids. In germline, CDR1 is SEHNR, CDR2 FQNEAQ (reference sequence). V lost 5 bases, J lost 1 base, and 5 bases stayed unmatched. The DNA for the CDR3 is TGTGCCAGCAGCATAAGGACAGGTTCTGGGGCCAACGTCCTGACTTTC. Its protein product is CASSIRTGSGANVLTF.

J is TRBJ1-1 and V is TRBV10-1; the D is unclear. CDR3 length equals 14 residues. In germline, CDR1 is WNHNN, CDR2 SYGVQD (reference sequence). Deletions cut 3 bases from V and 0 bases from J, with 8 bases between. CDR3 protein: CASSEQPMNTEAFF. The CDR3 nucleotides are TGCGCCAGCAGTGAACAGCCCATGAACACTGAAGCTTTCTTT.

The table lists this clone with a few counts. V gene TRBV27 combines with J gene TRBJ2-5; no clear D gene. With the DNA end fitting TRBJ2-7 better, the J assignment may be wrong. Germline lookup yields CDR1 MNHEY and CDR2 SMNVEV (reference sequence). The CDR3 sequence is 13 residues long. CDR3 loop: CASSSSLGYEQYF. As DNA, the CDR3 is TGTGCCAGCAGCTCATCCCTAGGTTACGAGCAGTACTTC.

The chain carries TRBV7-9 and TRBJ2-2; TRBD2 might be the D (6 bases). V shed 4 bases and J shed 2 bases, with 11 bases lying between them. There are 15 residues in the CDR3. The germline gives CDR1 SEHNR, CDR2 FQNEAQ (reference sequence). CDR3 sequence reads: CASSYLALNTGELFF. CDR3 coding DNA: TGTGCCAGCAGCTACCTAGCGCTTAACACCGGGGAGCTGTTTTTT.

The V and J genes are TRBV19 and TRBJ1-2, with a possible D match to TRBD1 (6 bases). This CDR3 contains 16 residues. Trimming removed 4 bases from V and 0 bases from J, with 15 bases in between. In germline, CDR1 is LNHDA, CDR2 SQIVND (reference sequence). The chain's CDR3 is CASSRAGDGANYGYTF. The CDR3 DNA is TGTGCCAGTAGTAGGGCAGGGGATGGAGCTAACTATGGCTACACCTTC.

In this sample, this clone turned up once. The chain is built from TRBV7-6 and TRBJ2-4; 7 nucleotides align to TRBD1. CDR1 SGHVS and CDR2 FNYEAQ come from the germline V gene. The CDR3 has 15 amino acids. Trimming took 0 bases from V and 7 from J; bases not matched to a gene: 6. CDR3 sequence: CASSLAGGAINIQYF. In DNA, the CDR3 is TGTGCCAGCAGCTTAGCAGGGGGCGCGATTAACATTCAGTACTTC.

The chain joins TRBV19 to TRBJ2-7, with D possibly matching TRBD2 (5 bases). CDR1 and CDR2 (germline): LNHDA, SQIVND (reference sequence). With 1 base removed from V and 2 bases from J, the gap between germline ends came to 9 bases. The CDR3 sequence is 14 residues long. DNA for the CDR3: TGTGCCAGTAGTATAGGTCCGGGAACCTACGAGCAGTACTTC. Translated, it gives CASSIGPGTYEQYF.

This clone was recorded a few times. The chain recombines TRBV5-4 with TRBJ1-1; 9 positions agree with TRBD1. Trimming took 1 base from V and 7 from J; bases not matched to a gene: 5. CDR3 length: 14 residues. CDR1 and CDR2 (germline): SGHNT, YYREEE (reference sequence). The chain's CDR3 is CASSLRGQGIEAFF. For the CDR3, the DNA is TGTGCCAGCAGCTTGAGGGGACAGGGAATTGAAGCTTTCTTT.

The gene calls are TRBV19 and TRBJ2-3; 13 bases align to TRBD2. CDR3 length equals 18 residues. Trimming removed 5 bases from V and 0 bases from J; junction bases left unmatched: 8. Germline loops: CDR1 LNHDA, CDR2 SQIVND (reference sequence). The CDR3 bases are TGTGCCAGTAGTCTCTGGGGGACTAGCGGGACCAGCACAGATACGCAGTATTTT. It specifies CASSLWGTSGTSTDTQYF.

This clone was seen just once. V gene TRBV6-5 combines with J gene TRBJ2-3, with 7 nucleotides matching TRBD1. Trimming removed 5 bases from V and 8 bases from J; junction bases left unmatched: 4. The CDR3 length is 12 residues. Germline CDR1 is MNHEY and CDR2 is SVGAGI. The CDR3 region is CASSGDRATQYF. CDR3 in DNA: TGTGCCAGCAGTGGTGACAGGGCTACGCAGTATTTT.

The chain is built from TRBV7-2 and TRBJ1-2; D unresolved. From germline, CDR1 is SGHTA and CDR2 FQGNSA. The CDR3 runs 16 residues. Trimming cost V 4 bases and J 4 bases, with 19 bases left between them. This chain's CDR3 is CASSSPGSGNVYGYTF. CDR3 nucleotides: TGTGCCAGCAGCTCCCCCGGATCGGGTAATGTCTATGGCTACACCTTC.

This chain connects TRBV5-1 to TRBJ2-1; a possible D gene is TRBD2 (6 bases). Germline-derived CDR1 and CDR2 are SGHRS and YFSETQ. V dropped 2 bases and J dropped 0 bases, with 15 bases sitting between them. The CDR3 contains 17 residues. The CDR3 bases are TGCGCCAGCAGCTTATCCGCGGGATCCATCTCCTACAATGAGCAGTTCTTC. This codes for CASSLSAGSISYNEQFF.

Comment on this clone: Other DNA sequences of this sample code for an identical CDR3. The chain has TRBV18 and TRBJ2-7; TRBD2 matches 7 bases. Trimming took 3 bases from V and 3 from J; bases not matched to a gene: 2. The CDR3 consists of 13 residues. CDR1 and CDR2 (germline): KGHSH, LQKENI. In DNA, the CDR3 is TGTGCCAGCTCACCCGGACTAGACTACGAGCAGTACTTC. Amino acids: CASSPGLDYEQYF.

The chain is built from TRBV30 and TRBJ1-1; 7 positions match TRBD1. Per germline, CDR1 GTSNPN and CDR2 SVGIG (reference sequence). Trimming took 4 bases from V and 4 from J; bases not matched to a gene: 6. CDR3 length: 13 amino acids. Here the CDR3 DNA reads TGTGCCTGGAATGGACAGGTTACCACTGAAGCTTTCTTT. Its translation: CAWNGQVTTEAFF.

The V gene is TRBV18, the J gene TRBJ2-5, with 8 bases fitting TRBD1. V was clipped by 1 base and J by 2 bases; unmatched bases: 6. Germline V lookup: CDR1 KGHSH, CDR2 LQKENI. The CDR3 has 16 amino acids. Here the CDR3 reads CASSPQRTGLQETQYF. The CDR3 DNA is TGTGCCAGCTCACCACAGAGGACAGGGTTACAAGAGACCCAGTACTTC.

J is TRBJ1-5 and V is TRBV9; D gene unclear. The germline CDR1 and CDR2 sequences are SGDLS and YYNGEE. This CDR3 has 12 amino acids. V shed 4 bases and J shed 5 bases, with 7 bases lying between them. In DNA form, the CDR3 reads TGTGCCAGCAGCTATTGTGATCAGCCCCAGCATTTT. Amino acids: CASSYCDQPQHF.

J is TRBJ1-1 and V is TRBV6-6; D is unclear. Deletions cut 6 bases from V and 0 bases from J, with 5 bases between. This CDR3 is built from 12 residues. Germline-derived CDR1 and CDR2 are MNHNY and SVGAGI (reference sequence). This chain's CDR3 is CASRRVNTEAFF. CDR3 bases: TGTGCCAGCAGACGGGTGAACACTGAAGCTTTCTTT.

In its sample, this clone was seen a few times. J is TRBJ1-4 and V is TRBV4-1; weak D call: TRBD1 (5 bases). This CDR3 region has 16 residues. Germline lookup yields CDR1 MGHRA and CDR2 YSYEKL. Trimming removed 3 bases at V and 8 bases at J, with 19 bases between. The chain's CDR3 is CASSHGGTVGGEKLFF. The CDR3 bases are TGCGCCAGCAGCCACGGCGGGACGGTTGGGGGAGAAAAACTGTTTTTT.

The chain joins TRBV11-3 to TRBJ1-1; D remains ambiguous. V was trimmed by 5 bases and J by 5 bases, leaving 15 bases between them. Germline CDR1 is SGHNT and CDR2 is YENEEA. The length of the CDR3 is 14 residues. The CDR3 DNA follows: TGTGCCAGCAGCCGTAGCGCCGGGTCTACTGAAGCTTTCTTT. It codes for CASSRSAGSTEAFF.